The clone carrying this T cell receptor beta chain has just a few counts. Its antigen is not identified. This CDR3 has 14 amino acids. In germline, CDR1 is SEHNR, CDR2 FQNEAQ (reference sequence). Trimming removed 8 bases from V and 5 bases from J, with 18 bases in between. The record originates from a study of T-cell reconstitution after alpha-beta-depleted transplantation in children. Overall study findings and caveats: About two months after transplant, alpha-beta T cells reportedly came from several hundred expanded graft clones.

For TCRbeta, the library was prepared with unique molecular identifiers. TCRdb re-derived calls from the PCR reads in MiXCR, one entry per CDR3 protein. The sample contains more than 15,000 distinct CDR3 sequences, 9.5% to 15% of which appear only once. Here the sequenced sample was PBMCs, mostly from graft donor cells, taken 180 days after TCRalphabeta/CD19-depleted stem cell transplant. The chain uses TRBV7-9 and TRBJ1-1, with D hard to call. The clonotype was recovered from a boy under two years old who had a stem cell transplant for Wiskott-Aldrich syndrome, so the T cells may come from the graft donor. CDR3 sequence reads: CASRREGSWTEAFF. CDR3 DNA sequence: TGTGCCAGCCGCCGTGAGGGATCGTGGACTGAAGCTTTCTTT.